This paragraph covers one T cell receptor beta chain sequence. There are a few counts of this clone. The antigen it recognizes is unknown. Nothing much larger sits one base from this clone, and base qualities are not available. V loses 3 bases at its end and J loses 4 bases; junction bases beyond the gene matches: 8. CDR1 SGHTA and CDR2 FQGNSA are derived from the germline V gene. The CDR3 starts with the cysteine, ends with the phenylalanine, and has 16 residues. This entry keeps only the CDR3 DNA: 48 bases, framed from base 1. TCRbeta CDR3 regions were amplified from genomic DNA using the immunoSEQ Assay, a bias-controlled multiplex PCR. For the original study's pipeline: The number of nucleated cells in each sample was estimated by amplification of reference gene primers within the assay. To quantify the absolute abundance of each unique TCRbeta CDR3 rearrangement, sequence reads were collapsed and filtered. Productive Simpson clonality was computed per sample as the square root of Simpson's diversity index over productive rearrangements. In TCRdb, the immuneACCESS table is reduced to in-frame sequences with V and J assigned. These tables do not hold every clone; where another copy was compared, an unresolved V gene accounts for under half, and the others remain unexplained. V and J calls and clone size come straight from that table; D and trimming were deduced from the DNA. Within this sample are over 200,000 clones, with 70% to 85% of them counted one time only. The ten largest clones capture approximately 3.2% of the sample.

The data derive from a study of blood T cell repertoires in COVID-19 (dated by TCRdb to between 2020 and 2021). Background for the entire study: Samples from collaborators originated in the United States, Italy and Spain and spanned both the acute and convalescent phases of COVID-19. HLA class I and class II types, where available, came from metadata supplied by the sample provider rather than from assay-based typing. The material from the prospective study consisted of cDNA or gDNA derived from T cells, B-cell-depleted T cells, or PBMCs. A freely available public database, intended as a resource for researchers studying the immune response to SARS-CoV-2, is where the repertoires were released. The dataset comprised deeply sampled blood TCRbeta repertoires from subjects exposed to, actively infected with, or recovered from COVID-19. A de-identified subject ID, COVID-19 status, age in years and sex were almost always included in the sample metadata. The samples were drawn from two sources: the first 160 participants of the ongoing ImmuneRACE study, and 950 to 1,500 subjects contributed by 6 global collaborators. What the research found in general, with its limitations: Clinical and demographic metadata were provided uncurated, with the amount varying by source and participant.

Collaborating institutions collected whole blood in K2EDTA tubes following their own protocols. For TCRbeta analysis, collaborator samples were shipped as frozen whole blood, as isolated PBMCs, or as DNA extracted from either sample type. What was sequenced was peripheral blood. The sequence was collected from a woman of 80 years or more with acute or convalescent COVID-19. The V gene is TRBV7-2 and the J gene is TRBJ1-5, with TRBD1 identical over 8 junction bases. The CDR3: CASSLHARGRNQPQHF. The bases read TGTGCCAGCAGCTTGCATGCCAGGGGGCGGAATCAGCCCCAGCATTTT.